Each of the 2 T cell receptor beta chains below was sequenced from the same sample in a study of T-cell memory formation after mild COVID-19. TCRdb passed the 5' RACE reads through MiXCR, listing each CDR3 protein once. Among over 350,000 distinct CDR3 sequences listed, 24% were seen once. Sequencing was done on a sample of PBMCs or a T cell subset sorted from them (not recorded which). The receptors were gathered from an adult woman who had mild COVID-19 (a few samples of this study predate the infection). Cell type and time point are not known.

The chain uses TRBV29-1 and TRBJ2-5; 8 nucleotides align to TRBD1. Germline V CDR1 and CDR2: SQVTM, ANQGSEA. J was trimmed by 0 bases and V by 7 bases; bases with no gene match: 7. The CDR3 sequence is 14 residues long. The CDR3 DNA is TGCAGCGCCGAGGGGACAGGTAACCAAGAGACCCAGTACTTC. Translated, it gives CSAEGTGNQETQYF.

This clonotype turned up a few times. The CDR3 nucleotides read TGTGCCAGCAGCAGCTTGGACACGGGACAGTCCGGCTACACCTTC. The encoded protein is CASSSLDTGQSGYTF. The chain uses TRBV7-8 and TRBJ1-2, with 7 bases identical to TRBD1. Germline V lookup: CDR1 SGHVS, CDR2 FQNEAQ. V was clipped by 5 bases and J by 8 bases; unmatched bases: 14. This CDR3 has 15 amino acids.